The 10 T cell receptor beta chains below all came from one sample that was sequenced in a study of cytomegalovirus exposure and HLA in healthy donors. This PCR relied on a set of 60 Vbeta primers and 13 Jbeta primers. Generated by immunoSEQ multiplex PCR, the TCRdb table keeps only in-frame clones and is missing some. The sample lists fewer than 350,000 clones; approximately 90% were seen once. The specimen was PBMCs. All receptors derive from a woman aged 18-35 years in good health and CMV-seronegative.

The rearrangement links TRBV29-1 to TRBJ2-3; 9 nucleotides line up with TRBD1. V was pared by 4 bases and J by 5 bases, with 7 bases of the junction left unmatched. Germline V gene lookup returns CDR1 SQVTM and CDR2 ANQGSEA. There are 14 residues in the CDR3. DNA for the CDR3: TGCAGCGTTGTCCCGGGACAGGGAGGAGATACGCAGTATTTT. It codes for CSVVPGQGGDTQYF.

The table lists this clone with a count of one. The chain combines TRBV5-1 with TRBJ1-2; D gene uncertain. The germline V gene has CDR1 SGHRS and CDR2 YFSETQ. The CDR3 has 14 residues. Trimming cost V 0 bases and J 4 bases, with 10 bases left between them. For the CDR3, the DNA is TGCGCCAGCAGCTTGGACGGCTCGGGCTATGGCTACACCTTC. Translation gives CASSLDGSGYGYTF. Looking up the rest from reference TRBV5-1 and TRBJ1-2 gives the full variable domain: KAGVTQTPRYLIKTRGQQVTLSCSPISGHRSVSWYQQTPGQGLQFLFEYFSETQRNKGNFPGRFSGRQFSNSRSEMNVSTLELGDSALYLCASSLDGSGYGYTFGSGTRLTVV.

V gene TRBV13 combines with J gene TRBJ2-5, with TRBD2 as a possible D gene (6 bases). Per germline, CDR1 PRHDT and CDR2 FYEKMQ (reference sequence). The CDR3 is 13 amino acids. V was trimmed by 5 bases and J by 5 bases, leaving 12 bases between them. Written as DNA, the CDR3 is TGTGCCAGCAGCCGGGGGTCAGTCGAGACCCAGTACTTC. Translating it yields CASSRGSVETQYF. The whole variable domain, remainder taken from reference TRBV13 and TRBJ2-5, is AAGVIQSPRHLIKEKRETATLKCYPIPRHDTVYWYQQGPGQDPQFLISFYEKMQSDKGSIPDRFSAQQFSDYHSELNMSSLELGDSALYFCASSRGSVETQYFGPGTRLLVL.

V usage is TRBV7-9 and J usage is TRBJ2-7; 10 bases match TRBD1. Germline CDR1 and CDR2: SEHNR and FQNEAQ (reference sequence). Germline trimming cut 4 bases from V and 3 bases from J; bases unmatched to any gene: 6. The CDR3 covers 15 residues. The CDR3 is CASSSSGTGVYEQYF. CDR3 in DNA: TGTGCCAGCAGCTCCTCCGGGACAGGGGTCTACGAGCAGTACTTC.

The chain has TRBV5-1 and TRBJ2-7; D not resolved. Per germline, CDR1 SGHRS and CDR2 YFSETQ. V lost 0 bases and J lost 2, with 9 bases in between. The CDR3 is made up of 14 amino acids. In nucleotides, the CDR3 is TGCGCCAGCAGCTTGGCATCGCCTACCTACGAGCAGTACTTC. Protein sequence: CASSLASPTYEQYF.

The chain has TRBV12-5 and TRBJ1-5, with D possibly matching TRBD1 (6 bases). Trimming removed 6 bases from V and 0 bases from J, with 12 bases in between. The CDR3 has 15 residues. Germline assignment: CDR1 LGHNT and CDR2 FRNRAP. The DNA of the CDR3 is TGTGCTAGTGGCCCCGGACAGAGTAGCAATCAGCCCCAGCATTTT. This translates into CASGPGQSSNQPQHF.

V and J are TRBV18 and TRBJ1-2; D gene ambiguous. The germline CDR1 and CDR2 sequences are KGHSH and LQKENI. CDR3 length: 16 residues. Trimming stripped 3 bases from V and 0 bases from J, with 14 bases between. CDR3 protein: CASSPNSGSTNYGYTF. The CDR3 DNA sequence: TGTGCCAGCTCACCCAATTCAGGCTCTACTAACTATGGCTACACCTTC.

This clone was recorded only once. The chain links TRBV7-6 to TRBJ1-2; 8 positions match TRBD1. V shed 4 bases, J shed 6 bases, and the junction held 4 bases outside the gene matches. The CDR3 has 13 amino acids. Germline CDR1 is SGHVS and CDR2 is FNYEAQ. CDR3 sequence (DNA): TGTGCCAGCAGCTCAGGACAGGGAAATGGCTACACCTTC. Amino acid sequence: CASSSGQGNGYTF.

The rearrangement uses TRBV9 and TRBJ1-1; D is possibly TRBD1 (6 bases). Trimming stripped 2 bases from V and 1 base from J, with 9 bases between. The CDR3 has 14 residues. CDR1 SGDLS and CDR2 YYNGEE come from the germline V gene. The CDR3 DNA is TGTGCCAGCAGCGTTCAGGGGTCGAACACTGAAGCTTTCTTT. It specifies CASSVQGSNTEAFF.

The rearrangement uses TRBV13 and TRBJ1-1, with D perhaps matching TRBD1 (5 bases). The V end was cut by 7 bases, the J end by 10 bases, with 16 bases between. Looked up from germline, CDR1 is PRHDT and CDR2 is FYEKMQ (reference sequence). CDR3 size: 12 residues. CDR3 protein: CASTPAGRGAFF. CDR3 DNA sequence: TGTGCCAGCACCCCGGCGGGGCGGGGAGCTTTCTTT.